The rows below give T cell receptor beta chains drawn from one sample of a study of cytomegalovirus exposure and HLA in healthy donors. TCRdb's copy holds only in-frame clones and misses some; the assay was immunoSEQ multiplex PCR. The table has under 200,000 clones, roughly 84% seen once. Sample: PBMCs. The receptors stem from a man aged 25 to 40 in good health and CMV-seronegative. Both conserved end residues are part of each CDR3.

V gene	J gene	CDR3 protein
TRBV5-1	TRBJ2-5	CASSFNTGGGETQYF
TRBV5-1	TRBJ1-6	CASSRGTDYNSPLHF
TRBV6-1	TRBJ1-1	CASSAGTNTEAFF
TRBV18	TRBJ2-3	CASSPLQTRGRATDTQYF
TRBV7-6	TRBJ1-6	CASSLEIGADRYSPLHF
TRBV5-8	TRBJ1-5	CASSLVRALNQPQHF
TRBV14	TRBJ2-7	CASSQELTGAPYEQYF
TRBV15	TRBJ2-1	CATSRDLGGKLSNEQFF
TRBV2	TRBJ2-5	CASSGREQETQYF
TRBV7-9	TRBJ2-7	CASSPTETYEQYF
TRBV4-3	TRBJ1-2	CASSQDAVEDGYTF
TRBV6-4	TRBJ2-3	CASSTTGSEADTQYF
TRBV28	TRBJ2-7	CASSFVGQGSYEQYF
TRBV5-1	TRBJ1-2	CASSLAGGVGYTF
TRBV9	TRBJ2-1	CASSVSGVGNEQFF
TRBV5-8	TRBJ1-6	CASSLVAGVRNSPLHF
TRBV5-3	TRBJ2-1	CARTVWGSGRSDEQFF
TRBV6-1	TRBJ2-1	CASSGTSGGANEQFF
TRBV27	TRBJ2-6	CASSLQSGGANVLTF
TRBV19	TRBJ1-1	CATIHWGGTAEAFF
TRBV5-1	TRBJ1-5	CASSLGLGNGAGDKETQHF
TRBV19	TRBJ1-1	CASRFGTGYTEAFF
TRBV14	TRBJ2-3	CASSQPVSGENTDTQYF
TRBV5-1	-	CASSSAGPSYEQYF
TRBV5-8	TRBJ2-5	CASSLYPPGTRTEETQYF
TRBV7-8	TRBJ1-3	CASSLAGRGPGNTIYF